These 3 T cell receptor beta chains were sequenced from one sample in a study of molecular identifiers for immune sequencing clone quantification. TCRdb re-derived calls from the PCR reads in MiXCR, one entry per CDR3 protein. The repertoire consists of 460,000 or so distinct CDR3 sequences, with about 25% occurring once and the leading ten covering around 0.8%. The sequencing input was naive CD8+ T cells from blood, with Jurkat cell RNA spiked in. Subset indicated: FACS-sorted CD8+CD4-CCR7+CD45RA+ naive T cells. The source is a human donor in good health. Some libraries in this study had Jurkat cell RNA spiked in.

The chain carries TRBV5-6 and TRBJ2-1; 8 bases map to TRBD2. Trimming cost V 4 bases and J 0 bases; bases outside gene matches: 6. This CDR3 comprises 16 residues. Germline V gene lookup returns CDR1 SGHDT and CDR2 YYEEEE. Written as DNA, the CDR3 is TGTGCCAGCAGCCAGCGGGAGCGATTCTCCTACAATGAGCAGTTCTTC. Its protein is CASSQRERFSYNEQFF.

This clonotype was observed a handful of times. CDR3 in amino acids: CASSSDSSQIFYEQYF. The CDR3 region has the DNA TGTGCCAGCAGCAGCGACAGCAGTCAAATATTCTACGAGCAGTACTTC. The chain carries TRBV28 and TRBJ2-7; perhaps TRBD1 as D (5 bases). CDR1 and CDR2 (germline): MDHEN, SYDVKM. Between the trimmed V and J ends, which lost 6 bases and 3 bases, there was a span of 21 bases. This CDR3 contains 16 residues.

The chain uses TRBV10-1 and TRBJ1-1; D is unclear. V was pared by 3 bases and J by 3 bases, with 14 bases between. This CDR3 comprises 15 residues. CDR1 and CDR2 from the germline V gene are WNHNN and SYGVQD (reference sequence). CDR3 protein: CASSDALGMDTEAFF. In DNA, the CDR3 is TGCGCCAGCAGTGATGCTTTGGGGATGGACACTGAAGCTTTCTTT.